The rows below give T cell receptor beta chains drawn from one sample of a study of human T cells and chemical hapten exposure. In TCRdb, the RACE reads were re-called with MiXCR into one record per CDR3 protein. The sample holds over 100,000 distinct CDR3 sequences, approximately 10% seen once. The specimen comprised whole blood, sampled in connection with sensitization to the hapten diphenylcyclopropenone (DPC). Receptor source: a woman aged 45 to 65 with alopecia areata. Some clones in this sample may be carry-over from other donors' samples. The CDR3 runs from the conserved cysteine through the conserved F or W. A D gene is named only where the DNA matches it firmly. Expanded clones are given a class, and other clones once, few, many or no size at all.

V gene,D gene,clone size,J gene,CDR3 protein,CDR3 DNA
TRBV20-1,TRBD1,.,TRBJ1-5,CSAGDRGIGQPQHF,TGCAGTGCCGGGGACAGGGGGATCGGCCAGCCCCAGCATTTT
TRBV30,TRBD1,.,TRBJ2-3,CAWSAGQASTDTQYF,TGTGCCTGGAGTGCTGGACAGGCTAGCACAGATACGCAGTATTTT
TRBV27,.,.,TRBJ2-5,CASSRSGARETQYF,TGTGCCAGCAGTCGATCGGGGGCCAGGGAGACCCAGTACTTC
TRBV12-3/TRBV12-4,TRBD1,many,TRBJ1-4,CASRTGAEKLFF,TGTGCCAGCAGAACAGGGGCTGAAAAACTGTTTTTT
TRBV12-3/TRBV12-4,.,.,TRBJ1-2,CASSSGLIGYGYTF,TGTGCCAGCAGTTCTGGACTTATTGGATATGGCTACACCTTC
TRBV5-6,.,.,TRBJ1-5,CASSFQTSNQPQHF,TGTGCCAGCAGCTTTCAAACCAGCAATCAGCCCCAGCATTTT
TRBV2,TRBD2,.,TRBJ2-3,CASRLAGGRGDTQYF,TGTGCCAGCAGATTAGCGGGGGGGCGAGGAGATACGCAGTATTTT
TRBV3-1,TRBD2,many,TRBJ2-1,CASSQTSGKSYNEQFF,TGTGCCAGCAGCCAAACTAGCGGGAAGTCCTACAATGAGCAGTTCTTC
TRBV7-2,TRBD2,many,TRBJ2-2,CASSLDGGAPGELFF,TGTGCCAGCAGCCTTGACGGGGGGGCTCCCGGGGAGCTGTTTTTT
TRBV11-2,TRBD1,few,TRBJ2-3,CASSREQGGTDTQYF,TGTGCCAGCAGCCGCGAACAGGGGGGCACAGATACGCAGTATTTT
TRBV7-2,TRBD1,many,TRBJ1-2,CASSSDRGPYGYTF,TGTGCCAGCAGCTCGGACAGGGGACCCTATGGCTACACCTTC
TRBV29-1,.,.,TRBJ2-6,CSVEAQPGANVLTF,TGCAGCGTTGAAGCTCAACCTGGGGCCAACGTCCTGACTTTC
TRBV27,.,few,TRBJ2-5,CASRELGEETQYF,TGTGCCAGCAGAGAACTGGGTGAAGAGACCCAGTACTTC
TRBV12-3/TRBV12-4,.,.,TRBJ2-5,CASSSSRQSGGETQYF,TGTGCCAGCAGTTCGTCCCGTCAATCCGGCGGCGAGACCCAGTACTTC